Listed below are T cell receptor beta chains from one sample, sequenced in a study of beta chain features in type 1 diabetes. Here immunoSEQ multiplex PCR was the method, and the copy in TCRdb shows in-frame clones only, minus some. The sample records 630,000 or so clones, about 14% being singletons. Material: naive CD4+ T cells from blood. The receptors here all came from a man younger than 30 with type 1 diabetes. Each CDR3 is given with its conserved first and last residue. The D gene is left open where the match is weak. Clone size appears in some rows only: once, few, many, or a class for an expanded clone.

>-|TRBJ2-5|few|TRBV29-1
CSVGTRETQYF
TGCAGCGTTGGTACTAGAGAGACCCAGTACTTC
>-|TRBJ1-5|few|TRBV28
CASSWTYRVQPQHF
TGTGCCAGCAGTTGGACGTACAGGGTTCAGCCCCAGCATTTT
>-|TRBJ1-6|-|TRBV11-2
CASSLDSWLYNSPLHF
TGTGCCAGCAGCTTAGACAGCTGGCTCTATAATTCACCCCTCCACTTT
>-|TRBJ2-1|few|TRBV10-3
CAIRQDRDNEQFF
TGTGCCATCAGGCAGGATCGAGATAATGAGCAGTTCTTC
>-|TRBJ2-1|-|TRBV20-1
CSARATQQFF
TGCAGTGCTAGGGCCACTCAGCAGTTCTTC
>-|TRBJ2-5|-|TRBV6-5
CASSSGETQYF
TGTGCCAGCAGTAGTGGGGAGACCCAGTACTTC
>TRBD1|TRBJ2-2|-|TRBV7-7
CASRADRDGGELFF
TGTGCTAGCAGAGCGGACAGGGACGGCGGGGAGCTGTTTTTT
>-|TRBJ1-2|-|TRBV19
CASSIRDSISGYTF
TGTGCCAGTAGTATCCGCGACTCCATAAGTGGCTACACCTTC
>-|TRBJ2-1|few|TRBV14
CASSQEGHRLSDSYNEQFF
TGTGCCAGCAGCCAAGAGGGACACAGGCTGAGCGACTCCTACAATGAGCAGTTCTTC
>TRBD1|TRBJ2-3|few|TRBV13
CASSLDRGADTQYF
TGTGCCAGCAGCTTGGACAGGGGGGCGGATACGCAGTATTTT
>TRBD1|TRBJ1-1|few|TRBV18
CASSPRQGGDTEAFF
TGTGCCAGCTCACCCCGACAGGGGGGGGACACTGAAGCTTTCTTT
>TRBD1|TRBJ1-1|-|TRBV25-1
CASSVQGANTEAFF
TGTGCCAGCAGTGTACAGGGGGCGAACACTGAAGCTTTCTTT
>-|TRBJ2-1|-|TRBV10-3
CAISVEGFEQFF
TGTGCCATCAGTGTGGAGGGATTTGAGCAGTTCTTC
>-|TRBJ2-3|few|TRBV6-5
CASSGTNTDTQYF
TGTGCCAGCAGTGGCACCAACACAGATACGCAGTATTTT
>-|TRBJ2-3|few|TRBV2
CASLGGPAGTDTQYF
TGTGCCAGTCTCGGGGGTCCGGCGGGCACAGATACGCAGTATTTT
>-|TRBJ1-1|-|TRBV5-6
CASSLWTAPTQAFF
TGTGCCAGCAGCTTGTGGACGGCACCCACCCAAGCTTTCTTT
>TRBD1|TRBJ2-7|-|TRBV19
CATQDRVEQYF
TGTGCCACCCAGGACAGGGTCGAGCAGTACTTC
>TRBD1|TRBJ1-1|-|TRBV6-6
CATHRDSYTEAFF
TGTGCCACCCACCGGGACAGCTACACTGAAGCTTTCTTT
>-|TRBJ1-3|-|TRBV6-5
CASRLQGGGNTIYF
TGTGCCAGCAGACTACAGGGCGGCGGAAACACCATATATTTT
>TRBD1|TRBJ2-2|few|TRBV7-9
CASVGGPNTGELFF
TGTGCCAGCGTAGGGGGCCCGAACACCGGGGAGCTGTTTTTT
>-|TRBJ2-3|-|TRBV6-5
CASSLTGRYTDTQYF
TGTGCCAGTTCTCTTACGGGAAGGTACACAGATACGCAGTATTTT
>-|TRBJ2-7|-|TRBV4-3
CASSQEHWPTYEQYF
TGCGCCAGCAGCCAAGAACACTGGCCAACCTACGAGCAGTACTTC
>-|TRBJ2-6|-|TRBV5-4
CASTPVAESSGANVLTF
TGTGCCAGCACTCCGGTCGCAGAATCCTCTGGGGCCAACGTCCTGACTTTC
>-|TRBJ1-2|-|TRBV30
CACLPVDQRANYGYTF
TGTGCCTGCCTCCCTGTGGACCAGAGAGCTAACTATGGCTACACCTTC
>TRBD2|TRBJ2-5|-|TRBV28
CASSLLAGVETQYF
TGTGCCAGCAGTTTATTGGCGGGGGTGGAGACCCAGTACTTC
>-|TRBJ2-6|few|TRBV14
CASSHREPNVLTF
TGTGCCAGCAGCCACCGGGAACCGAACGTCCTGACTTTC
>-|TRBJ1-2|few|TRBV4-1
CASSQVGRSNYGYTF
TGCGCCAGCAGCCAAGTAGGTCGCTCGAACTATGGCTACACCTTC
>-|TRBJ2-7|-|TRBV7-9
CASSLASGHHSYEQYF
TGTGCCAGCAGCTTAGCATCGGGACACCACTCCTACGAGCAGTACTTC
>-|TRBJ1-1|few|TRBV23-1
CASSQSLVRRRPNTEAFF
TGCGCCAGCAGTCAATCGTTAGTGCGGCGGAGGCCGAACACTGAAGCTTTCTTT
>-|TRBJ1-2|-|TRBV5-1
CASSLGQLDYGYTF
TGCGCCAGCAGCTTGGGACAGCTGGACTATGGCTACACCTTC
>TRBD2|TRBJ2-1|-|TRBV28
CASSLGREVYNEQFF
TGTGCCAGCAGTTTGGGGCGGGAGGTCTACAATGAGCAGTTCTTC